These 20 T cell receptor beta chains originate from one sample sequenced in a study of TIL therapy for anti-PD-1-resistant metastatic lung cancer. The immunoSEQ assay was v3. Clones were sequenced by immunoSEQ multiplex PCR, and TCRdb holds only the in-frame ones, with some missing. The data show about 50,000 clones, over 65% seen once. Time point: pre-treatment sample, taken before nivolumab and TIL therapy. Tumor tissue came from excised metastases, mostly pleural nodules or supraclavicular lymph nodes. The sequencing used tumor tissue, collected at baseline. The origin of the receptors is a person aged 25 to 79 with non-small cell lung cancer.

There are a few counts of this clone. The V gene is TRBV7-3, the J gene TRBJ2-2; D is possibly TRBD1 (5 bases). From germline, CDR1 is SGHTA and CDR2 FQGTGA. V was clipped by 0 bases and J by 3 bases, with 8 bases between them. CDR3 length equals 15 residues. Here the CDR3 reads CASSLTRQYTGELFF. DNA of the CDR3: TGTGCCAGCAGCTTAACCCGACAGTACACCGGGGAGCTGTTTTTT. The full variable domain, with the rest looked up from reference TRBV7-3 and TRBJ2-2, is GAGVSQTPSNKVTEKGKYVELRCDPISGHTALYWYRQSLGQGPEFLIYFQGTGAADDSGLPNDRFFAVRPEGSVSTLKIQRTERGDSAVYLCASSLTRQYTGELFFGEGSRLTVL.

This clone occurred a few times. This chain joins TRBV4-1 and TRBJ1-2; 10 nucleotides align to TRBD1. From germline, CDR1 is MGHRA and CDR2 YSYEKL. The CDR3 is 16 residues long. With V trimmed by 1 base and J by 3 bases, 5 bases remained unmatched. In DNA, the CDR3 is TGCGCCAGCAGCCAAGCCGGACAGGGGGTGGACTATGGCTACACCTTC. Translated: CASSQAGQGVDYGYTF.

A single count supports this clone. The CDR3 loop is CATSNAGTGAYEQYF. The CDR3 region has the DNA TGTGCCACCAGCAACGCCGGGACAGGGGCCTACGAGCAGTACTTC. This chain links TRBV15 with TRBJ2-7; 10 bases fit TRBD1. V trimming: 4 bases; J trimming: 2 bases; junction bases outside the gene matches: 5. In germline, CDR1 is LNHNV, CDR2 YYDKDF (reference sequence). This CDR3 region has 15 residues.

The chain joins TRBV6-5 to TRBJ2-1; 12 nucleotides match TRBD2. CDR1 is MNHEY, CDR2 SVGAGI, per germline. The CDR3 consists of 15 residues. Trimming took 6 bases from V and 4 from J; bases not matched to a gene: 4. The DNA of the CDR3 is TGTGCCAGCAGCGGACTAGCGGGAATATACAATGAGCAGTTCTTC. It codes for CASSGLAGIYNEQFF.

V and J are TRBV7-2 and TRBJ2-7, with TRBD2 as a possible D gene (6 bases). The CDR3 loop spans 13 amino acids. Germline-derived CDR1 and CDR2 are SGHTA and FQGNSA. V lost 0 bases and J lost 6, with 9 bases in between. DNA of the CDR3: TGTGCCAGCAGCTTAGCAGTGGGGGGCGAGCAGTACTTC. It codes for CASSLAVGGEQYF.

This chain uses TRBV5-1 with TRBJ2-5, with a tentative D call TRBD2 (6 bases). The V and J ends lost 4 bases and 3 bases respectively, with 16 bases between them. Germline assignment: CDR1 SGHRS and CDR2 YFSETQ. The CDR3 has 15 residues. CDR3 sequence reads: CASSIGQGGEETQYF. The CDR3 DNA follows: TGCGCCAGCAGCATCGGGCAGGGAGGAGAAGAGACCCAGTACTTC.

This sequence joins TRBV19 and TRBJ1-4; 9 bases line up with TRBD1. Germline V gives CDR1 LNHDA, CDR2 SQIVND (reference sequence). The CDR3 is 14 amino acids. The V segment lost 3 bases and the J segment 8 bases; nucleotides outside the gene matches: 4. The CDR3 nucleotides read TGTGCCAGTAGTATGGGGGACAGGGACGAAAAACTGTTTTTT. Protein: CASSMGDRDEKLFF.

The CDR3 bases are TGTGCCAGCAGGCCTACAGGGGGCGAGAATTCACCCCTCCACTTT. It encodes CASRPTGGENSPLHF. This chain connects TRBV27 to TRBJ1-6; 9 bases line up with TRBD1. CDR3 length: 15 residues. Trimming at V came to 6 bases and at J to 7 bases, leaving 7 bases not matched to a gene. Per germline, CDR1 MNHEY and CDR2 SMNVEV (reference sequence).

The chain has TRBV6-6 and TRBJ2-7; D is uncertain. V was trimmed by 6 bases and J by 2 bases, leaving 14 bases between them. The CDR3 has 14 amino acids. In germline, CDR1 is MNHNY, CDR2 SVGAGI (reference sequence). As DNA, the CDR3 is TGTGCCAGCAGCCCGGCAGTCCTCACCTACGAGCAGTACTTC. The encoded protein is CASSPAVLTYEQYF.

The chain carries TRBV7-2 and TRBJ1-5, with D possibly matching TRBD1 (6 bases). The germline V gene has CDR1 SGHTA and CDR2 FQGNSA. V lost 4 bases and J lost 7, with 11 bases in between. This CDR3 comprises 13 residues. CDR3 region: CASSSYREQPQHF. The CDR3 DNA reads TGTGCCAGCAGCTCTTACAGGGAGCAGCCCCAGCATTTT. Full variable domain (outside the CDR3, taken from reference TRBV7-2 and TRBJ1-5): GAGVSQSPSNKVTEKGKDVELRCDPISGHTALYWYRQSLGQGLEFLIYFQGNSAPDKSGLPSDRFSAERTGGSVSTLTIQRTQQEDSAVYLCASSSYREQPQHFGDGTRLSIL.

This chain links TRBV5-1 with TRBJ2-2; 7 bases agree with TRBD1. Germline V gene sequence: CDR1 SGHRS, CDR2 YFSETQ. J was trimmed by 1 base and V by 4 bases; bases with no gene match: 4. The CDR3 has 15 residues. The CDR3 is CASSPRTGNTGELFF. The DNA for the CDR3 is TGCGCCAGCAGCCCTCGGACAGGGAACACCGGGGAGCTGTTTTTT.

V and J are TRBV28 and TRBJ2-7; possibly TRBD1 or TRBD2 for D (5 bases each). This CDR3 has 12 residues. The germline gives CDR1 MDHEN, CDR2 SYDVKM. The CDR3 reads CASSSNGDRAQV. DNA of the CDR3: TGTGCCAGCAGTTCCAACGGGGACCGAGCCCAAGTC.

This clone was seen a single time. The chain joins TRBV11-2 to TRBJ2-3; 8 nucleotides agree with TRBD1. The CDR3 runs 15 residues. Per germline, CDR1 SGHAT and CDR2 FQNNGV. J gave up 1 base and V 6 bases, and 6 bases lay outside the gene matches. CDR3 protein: CASRKTDRGTDTQYF. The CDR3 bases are TGTGCCAGCAGAAAGACGGACAGGGGCACAGATACGCAGTATTTT.

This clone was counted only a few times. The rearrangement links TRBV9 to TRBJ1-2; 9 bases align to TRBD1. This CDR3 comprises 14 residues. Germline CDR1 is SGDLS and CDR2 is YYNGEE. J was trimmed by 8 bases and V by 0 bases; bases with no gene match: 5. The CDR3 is CASSVEQGARGYTF. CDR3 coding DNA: TGTGCCAGCAGCGTAGAACAGGGGGCTAGGGGCTACACCTTC.

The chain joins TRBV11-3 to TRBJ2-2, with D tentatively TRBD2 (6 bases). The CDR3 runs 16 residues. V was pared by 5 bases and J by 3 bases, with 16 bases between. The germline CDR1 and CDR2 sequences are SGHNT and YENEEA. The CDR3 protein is CASSPAGQGDTGELFF. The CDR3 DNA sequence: TGTGCCAGCAGCCCTGCGGGGCAGGGAGACACCGGGGAGCTGTTTTTT. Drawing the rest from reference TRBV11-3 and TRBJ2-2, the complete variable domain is EAGVVQSPRYKIIEKKQPVAFWCNPISGHNTLYWYLQNLGQGPELLIRYENEEAVDDSQLPKDRFSAERLKGVDSTLKIQPAELGDSAVYLCASSPAGQGDTGELFFGEGSRLTVL.

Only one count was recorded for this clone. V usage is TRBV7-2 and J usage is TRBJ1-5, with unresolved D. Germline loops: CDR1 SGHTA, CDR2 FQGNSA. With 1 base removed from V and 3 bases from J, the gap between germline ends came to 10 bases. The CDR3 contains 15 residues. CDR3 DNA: TGTGCCAGCAGCTTAGTTTCCAGGAACAATCAGCCCCAGCATTTT. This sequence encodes CASSLVSRNNQPQHF.

CDR3 sequence: CASSQDGTYEQYF. CDR3 sequence (DNA): TGCGCCAGCAGCCAAGATGGGACCTACGAGCAGTACTTC. The V and J genes are TRBV4-1 and TRBJ2-7; D is unresolved. The V gene lost 0 bases and the J gene lost 2 bases, with 5 bases spanning the gap. The CDR3 is 13 residues long. Germline values: CDR1 MGHRA, CDR2 YSYEKL.

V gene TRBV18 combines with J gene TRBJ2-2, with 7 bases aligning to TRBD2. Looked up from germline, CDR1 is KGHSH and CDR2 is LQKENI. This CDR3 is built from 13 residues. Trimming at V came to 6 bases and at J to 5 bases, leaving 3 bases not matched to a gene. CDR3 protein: CASSSGRTGELFF. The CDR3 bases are TGTGCCAGCTCCTCCGGGAGGACCGGGGAGCTGTTTTTT.

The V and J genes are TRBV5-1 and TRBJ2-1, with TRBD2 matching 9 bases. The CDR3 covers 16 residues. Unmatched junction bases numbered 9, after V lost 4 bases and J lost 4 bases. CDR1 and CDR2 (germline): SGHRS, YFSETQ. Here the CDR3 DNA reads TGCGCCAGCAGCACAGGACTAGCGCGTACTTACAATGAGCAGTTCTTC. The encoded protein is CASSTGLARTYNEQFF.

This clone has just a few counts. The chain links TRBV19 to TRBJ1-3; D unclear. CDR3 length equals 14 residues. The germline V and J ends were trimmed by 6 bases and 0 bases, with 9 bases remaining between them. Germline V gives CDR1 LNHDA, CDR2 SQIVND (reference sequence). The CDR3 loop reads CASRQTRSGNTIYF. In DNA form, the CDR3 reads TGTGCCAGTAGACAGACCCGCTCTGGAAACACCATATATTTT. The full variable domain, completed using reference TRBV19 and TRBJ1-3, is DGGITQSPKYLFRKEGQNVTLSCEQNLNHDAMYWYRQDPGQGLRLIYYSQIVNDFQKGDIAEGYSVSREKKESFPLTVTSAQKNPTAFYLCASRQTRSGNTIYFGEGSWLTVV.